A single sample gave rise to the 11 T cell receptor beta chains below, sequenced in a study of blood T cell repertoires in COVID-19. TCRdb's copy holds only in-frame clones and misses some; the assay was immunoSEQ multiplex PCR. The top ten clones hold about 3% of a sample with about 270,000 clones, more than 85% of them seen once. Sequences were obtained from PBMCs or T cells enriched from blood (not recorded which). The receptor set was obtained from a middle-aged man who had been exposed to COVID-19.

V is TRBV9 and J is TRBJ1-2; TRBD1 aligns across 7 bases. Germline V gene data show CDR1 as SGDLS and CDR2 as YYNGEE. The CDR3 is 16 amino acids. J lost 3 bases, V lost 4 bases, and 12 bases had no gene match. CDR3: CASSPSGQRTYYGYTF. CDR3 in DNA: TGTGCCAGCAGCCCTTCGGGACAGCGAACCTACTATGGCTACACCTTC.

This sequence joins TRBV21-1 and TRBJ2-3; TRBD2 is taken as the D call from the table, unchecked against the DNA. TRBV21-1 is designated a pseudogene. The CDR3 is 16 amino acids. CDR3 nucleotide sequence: TGTGCCAGCAGCCTACGGACTAGCTTATGCACAGATACGCAGTATTTT. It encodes CASSLRTSLCTDTQYF.

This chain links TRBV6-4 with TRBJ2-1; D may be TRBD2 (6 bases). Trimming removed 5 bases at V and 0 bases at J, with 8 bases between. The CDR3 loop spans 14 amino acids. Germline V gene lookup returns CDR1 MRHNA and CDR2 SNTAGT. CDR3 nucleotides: TGTGCCAGCAGTAGGGACTCCTCCTACAATGAGCAGTTCTTC. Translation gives CASSRDSSYNEQFF.

CDR3 sequence reads: CASNGQGAVEQFF. In nucleotides, the CDR3 is TGCGCCAGCAACGGACAGGGGGCGGTTGAGCAGTTCTTC. The chain recombines TRBV5-1 with TRBJ2-1; 11 nucleotides align to TRBD1. The CDR3 contains 13 residues. The germline gives CDR1 SGHRS, CDR2 YFSETQ. The junction had 5 bases not matched to a gene; V was cut back by 6 bases and J by 9 bases. The entire variable domain, with the rest obtained from reference TRBV5-1 and TRBJ2-1, is as follows: KAGVTQTPRYLIKTRGQQVTLSCSPISGHRSVSWYQQTPGQGLQFLFEYFSETQRNKGNFPGRFSGRQFSNSRSEMNVSTLELGDSALYLCASNGQGAVEQFFGPGTRLTVL.

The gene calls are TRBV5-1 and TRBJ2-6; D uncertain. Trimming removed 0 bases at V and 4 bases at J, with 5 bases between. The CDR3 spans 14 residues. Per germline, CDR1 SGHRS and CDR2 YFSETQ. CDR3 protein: CASSLGTGANVLTF. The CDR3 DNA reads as TGCGCCAGCAGCTTGGGTACAGGGGCCAACGTCCTGACTTTC.

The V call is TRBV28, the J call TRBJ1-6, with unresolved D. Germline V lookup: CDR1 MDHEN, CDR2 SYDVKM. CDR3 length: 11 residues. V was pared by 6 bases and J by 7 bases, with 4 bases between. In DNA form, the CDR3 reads TGTGCCAGCAGGTCGAATTCACCCCTCCACTTT. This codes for CASRSNSPLHF. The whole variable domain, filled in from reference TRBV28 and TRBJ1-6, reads DVKVTQSSRYLVKRTGEKVFLECVQDMDHENMFWYRQDPGLGLRLIYFSYDVKMKEKGDIPEGYSVSREKKERFSLILESASTNQTSMYLCASRSNSPLHFGNGTRLTVT.

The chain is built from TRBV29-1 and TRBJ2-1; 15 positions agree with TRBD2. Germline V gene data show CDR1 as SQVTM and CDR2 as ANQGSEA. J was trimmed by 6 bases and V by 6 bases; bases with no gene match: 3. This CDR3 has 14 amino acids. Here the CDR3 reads CSVTGLAGGNEQFF. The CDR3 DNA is TGCAGCGTAACGGGACTAGCGGGAGGCAATGAGCAGTTCTTC.

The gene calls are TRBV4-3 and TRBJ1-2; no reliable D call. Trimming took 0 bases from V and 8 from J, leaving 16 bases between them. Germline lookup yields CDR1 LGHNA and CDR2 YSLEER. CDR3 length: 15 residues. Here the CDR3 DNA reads TGCGCCAGCAGCCAAGACCGGTTTGGAGTTTGGGGCTACACCTTC. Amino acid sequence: CASSQDRFGVWGYTF.

The CDR3 here is CASSTGKEDGYTF. The CDR3 DNA reads as TGTGCCAGCAGCACCGGGAAAGAGGATGGCTACACCTTC. The gene calls are TRBV7-9 and TRBJ1-2; D is unresolved. Germline CDR1 reads SEHNR; CDR2 reads FQNEAQ (reference sequence). This CDR3 is built from 13 residues. Trimming removed 5 bases from V and 6 bases from J, with 13 bases in between.

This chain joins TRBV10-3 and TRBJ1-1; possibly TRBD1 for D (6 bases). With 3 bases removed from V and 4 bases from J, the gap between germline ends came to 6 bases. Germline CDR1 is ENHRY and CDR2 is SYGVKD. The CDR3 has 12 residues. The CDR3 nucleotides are TGTGCCATCAGTGAACAGGGCACTGAAGCTTTCTTT. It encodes CAISEQGTEAFF.

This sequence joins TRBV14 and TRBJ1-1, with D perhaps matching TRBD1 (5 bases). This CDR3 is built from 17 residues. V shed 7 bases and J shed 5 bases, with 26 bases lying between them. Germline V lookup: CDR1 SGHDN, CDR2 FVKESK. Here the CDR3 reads CASTALLTLLEGTEAFF. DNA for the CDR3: TGTGCCAGCACGGCGCTCCTGACTCTTCTGGAGGGGACTGAAGCTTTCTTT.